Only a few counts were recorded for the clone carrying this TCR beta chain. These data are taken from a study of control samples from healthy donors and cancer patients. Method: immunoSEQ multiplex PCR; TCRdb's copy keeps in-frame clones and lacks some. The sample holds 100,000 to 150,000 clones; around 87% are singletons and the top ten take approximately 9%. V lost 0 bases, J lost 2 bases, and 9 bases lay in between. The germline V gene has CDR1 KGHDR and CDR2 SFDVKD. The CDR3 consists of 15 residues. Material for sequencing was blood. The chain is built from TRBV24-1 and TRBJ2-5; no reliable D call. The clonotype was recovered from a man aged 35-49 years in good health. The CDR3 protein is CATSDLRYSQETQYF. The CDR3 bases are TGTGCCACCAGTGATTTGCGGTACAGTCAAGAGACCCAGTACTTC.